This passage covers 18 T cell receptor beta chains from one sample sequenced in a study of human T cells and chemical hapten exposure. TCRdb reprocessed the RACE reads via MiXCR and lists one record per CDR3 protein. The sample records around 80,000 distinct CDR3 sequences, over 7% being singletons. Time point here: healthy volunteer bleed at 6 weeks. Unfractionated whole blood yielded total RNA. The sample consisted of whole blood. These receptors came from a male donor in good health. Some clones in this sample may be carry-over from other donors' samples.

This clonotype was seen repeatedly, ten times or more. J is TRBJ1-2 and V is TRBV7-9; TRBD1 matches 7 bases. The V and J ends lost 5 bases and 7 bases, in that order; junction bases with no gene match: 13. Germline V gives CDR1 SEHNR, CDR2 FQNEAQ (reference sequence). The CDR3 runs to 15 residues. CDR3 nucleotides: TGTGCCAGCAGCCCCGCAGGACAGGTCGATCTTGGCTACACCTTC. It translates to CASSPAGQVDLGYTF.

The CDR3 reads CATSDADRETQYF. DNA of the CDR3: TGTGCCACCAGTGATGCGGACCGAGAGACCCAGTACTTC. The chain uses TRBV24-1 and TRBJ2-5; D ambiguous. Germline V gene lookup returns CDR1 KGHDR and CDR2 SFDVKD. Trimming took off 3 bases at V and 4 bases at J, with 8 bases between the two ends. The CDR3 is 13 residues long.

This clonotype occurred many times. The CDR3 is CSVEPHGGRTEAFF. The CDR3, as DNA: TGCAGCGTTGAGCCCCACGGGGGACGCACTGAAGCTTTCTTT. This chain joins TRBV29-1 and TRBJ1-1; weak D call: TRBD1 (5 bases). The V end lost 3 bases, the J end lost 4 bases, and 15 bases lay between the germline ends. Germline CDR1 SQVTM, CDR2 ANQGSEA. CDR3 length equals 14 residues.

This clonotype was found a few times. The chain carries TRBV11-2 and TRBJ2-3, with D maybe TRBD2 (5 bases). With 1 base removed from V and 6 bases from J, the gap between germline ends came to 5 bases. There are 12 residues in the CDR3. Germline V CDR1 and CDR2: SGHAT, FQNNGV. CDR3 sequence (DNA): TGTGCCAGCAGCTTAGCGGGGGATACGCAGTATTTT. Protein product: CASSLAGDTQYF.

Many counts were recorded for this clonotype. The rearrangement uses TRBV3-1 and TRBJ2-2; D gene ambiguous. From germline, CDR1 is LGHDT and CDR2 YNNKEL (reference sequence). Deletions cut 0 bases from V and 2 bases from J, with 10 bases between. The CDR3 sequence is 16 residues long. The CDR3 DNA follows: TGTGCCAGCAGCCAAGATCGCGACTCCAACACCGGGGAGCTGTTTTTT. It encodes CASSQDRDSNTGELFF. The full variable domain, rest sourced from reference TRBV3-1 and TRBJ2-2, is DTAVSQTPKYLVTQMGNDKSIKCEQNLGHDTMYWYKQDSKKFLKIMFSYNNKELIINETVPNRFSPKSPDKAHLNLHINSLELGDSAVYFCASSQDRDSNTGELFFGEGSRLTVL.

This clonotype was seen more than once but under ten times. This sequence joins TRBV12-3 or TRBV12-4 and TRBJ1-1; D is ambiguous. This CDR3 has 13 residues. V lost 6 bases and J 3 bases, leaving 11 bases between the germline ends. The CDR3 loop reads CASSSRRDTEAFF. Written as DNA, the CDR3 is TGTGCCAGCAGCTCCAGGAGGGACACTGAAGCTTTCTTT.

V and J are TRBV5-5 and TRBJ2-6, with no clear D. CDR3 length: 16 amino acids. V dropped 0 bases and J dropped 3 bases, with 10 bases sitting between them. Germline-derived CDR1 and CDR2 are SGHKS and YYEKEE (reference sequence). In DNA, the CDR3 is TGTGCCAGCAGCTTGGCGGTCCTTAATGGGGCCAACGTCCTGACTTTC. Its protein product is CASSLAVLNGANVLTF.

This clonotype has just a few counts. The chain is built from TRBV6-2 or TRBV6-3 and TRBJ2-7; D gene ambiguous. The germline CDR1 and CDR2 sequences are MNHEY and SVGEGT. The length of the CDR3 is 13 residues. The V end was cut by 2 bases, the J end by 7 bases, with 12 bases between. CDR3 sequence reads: CASSYGVLGEQYF. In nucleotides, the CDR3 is TGTGCCAGCAGTTACGGCGTTCTAGGGGAGCAGTACTTC.

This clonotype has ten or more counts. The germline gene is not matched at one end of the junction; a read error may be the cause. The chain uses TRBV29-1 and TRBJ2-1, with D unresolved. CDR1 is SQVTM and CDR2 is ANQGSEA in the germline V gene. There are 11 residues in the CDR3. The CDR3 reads CSLESDNEQFF. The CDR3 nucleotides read TGCAGCCTTGAATCCGACAATGAGCAGTTCTTC.

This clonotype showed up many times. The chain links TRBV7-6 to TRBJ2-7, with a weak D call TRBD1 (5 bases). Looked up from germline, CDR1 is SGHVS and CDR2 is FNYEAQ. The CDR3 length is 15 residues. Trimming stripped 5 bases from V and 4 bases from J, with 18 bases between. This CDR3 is CASSQTGRAGYEQYF. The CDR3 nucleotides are TGTGCCAGCAGCCAGACGGGCAGGGCCGGGTACGAGCAGTACTTC.

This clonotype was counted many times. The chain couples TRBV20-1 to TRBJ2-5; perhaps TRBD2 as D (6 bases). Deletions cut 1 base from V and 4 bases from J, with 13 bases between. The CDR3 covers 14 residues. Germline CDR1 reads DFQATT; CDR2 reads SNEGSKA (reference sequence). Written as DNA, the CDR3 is TGCAGTGCTAGAGGGTCGGGGGTAGGAGAGACCCAGTACTTC. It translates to CSARGSGVGETQYF.

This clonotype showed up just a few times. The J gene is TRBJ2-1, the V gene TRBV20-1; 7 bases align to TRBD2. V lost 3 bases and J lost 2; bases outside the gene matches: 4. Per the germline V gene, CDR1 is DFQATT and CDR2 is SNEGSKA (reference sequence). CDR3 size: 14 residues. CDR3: CSASPGLAYNEQFF. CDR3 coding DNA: TGCAGTGCTAGTCCAGGACTAGCCTACAATGAGCAGTTCTTC.

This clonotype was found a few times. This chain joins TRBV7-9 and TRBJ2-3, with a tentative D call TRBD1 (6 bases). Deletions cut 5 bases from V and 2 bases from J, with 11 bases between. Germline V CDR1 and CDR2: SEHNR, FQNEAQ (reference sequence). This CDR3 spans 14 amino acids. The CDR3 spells CASSTGQITDTQYF. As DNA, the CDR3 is TGTGCCAGCAGCACTGGACAGATCACAGATACGCAGTATTTT. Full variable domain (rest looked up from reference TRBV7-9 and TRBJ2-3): DTGVSQNPRHKITKRGQNVTFRCDPISEHNRLYWYRQTLGQGPEFLTYFQNEAQLEKSRLLSDRFSAERPKGSFSTLEIQRTEQGDSAMYLCASSTGQITDTQYFGPGTRLTVL.

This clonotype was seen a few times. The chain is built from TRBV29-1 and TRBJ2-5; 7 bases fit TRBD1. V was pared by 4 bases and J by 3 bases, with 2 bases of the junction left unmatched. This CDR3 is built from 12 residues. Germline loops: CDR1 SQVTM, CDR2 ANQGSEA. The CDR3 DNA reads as TGCAGCGTTGTTACAGGGGAAGAGACCCAGTACTTC. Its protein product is CSVVTGEETQYF.

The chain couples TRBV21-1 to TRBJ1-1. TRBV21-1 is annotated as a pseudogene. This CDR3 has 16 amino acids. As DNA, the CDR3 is TGTGCCAGCATCATCCCAACGGCAGGGCTGAACACTGAAGCTTTCTTT. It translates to CASIIPTAGLNTEAFF.

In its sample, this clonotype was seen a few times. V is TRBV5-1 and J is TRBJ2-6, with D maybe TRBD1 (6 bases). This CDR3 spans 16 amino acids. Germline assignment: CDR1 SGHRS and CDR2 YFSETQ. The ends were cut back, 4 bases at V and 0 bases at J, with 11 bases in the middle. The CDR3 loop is CASSPTGVSGANVLTF. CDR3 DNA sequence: TGCGCCAGCAGCCCGACAGGAGTCTCTGGGGCCAACGTCCTGACTTTC.

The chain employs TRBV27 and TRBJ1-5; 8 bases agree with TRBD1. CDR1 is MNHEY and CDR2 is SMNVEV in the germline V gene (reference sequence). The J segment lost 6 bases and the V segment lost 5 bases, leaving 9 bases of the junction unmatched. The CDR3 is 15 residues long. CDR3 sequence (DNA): TGTGCCAGCAGTCCCCGACAGGGGCAGGGTCAGCCCCAGCATTTT. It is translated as CASSPRQGQGQPQHF.

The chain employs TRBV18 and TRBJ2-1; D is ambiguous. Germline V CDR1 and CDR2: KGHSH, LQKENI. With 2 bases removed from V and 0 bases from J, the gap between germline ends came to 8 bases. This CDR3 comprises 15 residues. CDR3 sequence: CASSPSQSSYNEQFF. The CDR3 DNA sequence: TGTGCCAGCTCACCAAGCCAAAGCTCCTACAATGAGCAGTTCTTC.